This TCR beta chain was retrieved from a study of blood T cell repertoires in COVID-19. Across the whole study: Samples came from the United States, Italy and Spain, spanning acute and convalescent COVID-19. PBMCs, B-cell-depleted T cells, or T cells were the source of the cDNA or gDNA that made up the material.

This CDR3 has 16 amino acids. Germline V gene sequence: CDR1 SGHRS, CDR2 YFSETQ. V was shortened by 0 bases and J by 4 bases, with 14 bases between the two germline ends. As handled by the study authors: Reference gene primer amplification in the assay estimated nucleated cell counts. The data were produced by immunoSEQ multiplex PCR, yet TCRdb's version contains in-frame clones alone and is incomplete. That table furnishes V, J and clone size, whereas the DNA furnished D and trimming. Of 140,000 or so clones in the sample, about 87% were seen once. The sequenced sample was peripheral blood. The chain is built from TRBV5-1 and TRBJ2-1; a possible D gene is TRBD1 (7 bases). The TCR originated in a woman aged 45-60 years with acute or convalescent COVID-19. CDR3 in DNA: TGCGCCAGCAGCTTGGCCGGGGGACAGAGATACAATGAGCAGTTCTTC. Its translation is CASSLAGGQRYNEQFF.